One sample yielded the 10 T cell receptor beta chains listed below, sequenced in a study of cytomegalovirus exposure and HLA in healthy donors. In the PCR, 60 Vbeta and 13 Jbeta primers were used. Sequencing used immunoSEQ multiplex PCR; TCRdb keeps in-frame clones, though not all of them. The sample includes 210,000 or so clones, 70% to 85% of them seen just once. The sample comprised PBMCs. All receptors derive from a woman aged 60 to 75 in good health and CMV-seropositive.

The chain carries TRBV5-1 and TRBJ2-1, with D hard to call. Trimming left V 0 bases short and J 8 bases short, with 12 bases between. The CDR3 extends over 14 amino acids. Per germline, CDR1 SGHRS and CDR2 YFSETQ. Here the CDR3 DNA reads TGCGCCAGCAGCTTGGCCCCTGAGGCCCATGAGCAGTTCTTC. Translating gives CASSLAPEAHEQFF.

The chain couples TRBV2 to TRBJ1-2; TRBD1 might be the D (5 bases). Germline V CDR1 and CDR2: SNHLY, FYNNEI. With 4 bases removed from V and 4 bases from J, the gap between germline ends came to 10 bases. The CDR3 consists of 13 residues. DNA for the CDR3: TGTGCCAGCAGTGGGGGACTCTTCTATGGCTACACCTTC. It specifies CASSGGLFYGYTF.

The chain combines TRBV19 with TRBJ1-2; a possible D gene is TRBD1 (5 bases). The CDR3 sequence is 15 residues long. V was pared by 2 bases and J by 0 bases, with 10 bases between. Germline V lookup: CDR1 LNHDA, CDR2 SQIVND (reference sequence). CDR3 nucleotide sequence: TGTGCCAGTAGTATATCCACAGGCGCTAACTATGGCTACACCTTC. Encoded protein: CASSISTGANYGYTF.

This clone was recorded only once. The gene calls are TRBV19 and TRBJ1-1, with D possibly being TRBD1 (5 bases). The CDR3 has 15 amino acids. Germline V gene sequence: CDR1 LNHDA, CDR2 SQIVND (reference sequence). Trimming stripped 4 bases from V and 4 bases from J, with 16 bases between. Here the CDR3 reads CASSRGGRGGTEAFF. The CDR3 coding sequence is TGTGCCAGTAGTAGGGGGGGAAGGGGTGGCACTGAAGCTTTCTTT.

On this clone itself: In the same sample, other DNA sequences code for this CDR3. This sequence joins TRBV5-1 and TRBJ2-5; D unresolved. Germline values: CDR1 SGHRS, CDR2 YFSETQ. The CDR3 sequence is 13 residues long. Trimming cost V 2 bases and J 2 bases, with 7 bases left between them. The CDR3 DNA reads as TGCGCCAGCAGCTTTAACCAGCAAGAGACCCAGTACTTC. The encoded protein is CASSFNQQETQYF. Drawing the rest from reference TRBV5-1 and TRBJ2-5, the complete variable domain is KAGVTQTPRYLIKTRGQQVTLSCSPISGHRSVSWYQQTPGQGLQFLFEYFSETQRNKGNFPGRFSGRQFSNSRSEMNVSTLELGDSALYLCASSFNQQETQYFGPGTRLLVL.

The J gene is TRBJ1-2, the V gene TRBV6-1; 8 bases are shared with TRBD1. Germline V CDR1 and CDR2: MNHNS, SASEGT. This CDR3 comprises 14 residues. V dropped 3 bases and J dropped 7; count of bases not matched to a gene: 7. This chain's CDR3 is CASSDPQGAVGYTF. The CDR3 DNA follows: TGTGCCAGCAGTGATCCCCAGGGGGCGGTTGGCTACACCTTC.

The chain links TRBV9 to TRBJ2-5, with a possible D match to TRBD1 (6 bases). The end of the DNA is better explained by TRBJ2-7, so the J call may be wrong. The CDR3 has 17 amino acids. In germline, CDR1 is SGDLS, CDR2 YYNGEE. For the CDR3, the DNA is TGTGCCAGCAGCGTTCGGGACATTACAACGCCTACCTACGAGCAGTACTTC. Its protein is CASSVRDITTPTYEQYF.

V and J are TRBV5-5 and TRBJ2-1; D unresolved. There are 14 residues in the CDR3. Germline-derived CDR1 and CDR2 are SGHKS and YYEKEE (reference sequence). Between the trimmed V and J ends, which lost 0 bases and 4 bases, there was a span of 8 bases. CDR3 region: CASSLDGTYNEQFF. The CDR3 DNA is TGTGCCAGCAGCTTGGATGGTACATACAATGAGCAGTTCTTC.

V and J are TRBV28 and TRBJ2-7; TRBD2 might be the D (5 bases). Trimming took 5 bases from V and 4 from J, leaving 15 bases between them. The CDR3 spans 14 residues. In germline, CDR1 is MDHEN, CDR2 SYDVKM. DNA for the CDR3: TGTGCCAGCAGTGAGCGGAGAACCCTTTACGAGCAGTACTTC. Translating gives CASSERRTLYEQYF.

The chain has TRBV27 and TRBJ1-5; TRBD1 matches at 7 bases. This CDR3 contains 16 residues. The J segment lost 5 bases and the V segment lost 0 bases, leaving 7 bases of the junction unmatched. Germline V gives CDR1 MNHEY, CDR2 SMNVEV (reference sequence). The CDR3 reads CASSLSMAGGDQPQHF. The DNA of the CDR3 is TGTGCCAGCAGTTTATCGATGGCAGGGGGAGATCAGCCCCAGCATTTT.